Given below is one T cell receptor (beta chain) in context. Germline V gives CDR1 MDHEN, CDR2 SYDVKM. CDR3 length: 14 amino acids. Trimming took 8 bases from V and 4 from J, leaving 17 bases between them. The data belong to a study of blood T cell repertoires in COVID-19. On the study more broadly: Material from acute and convalescent COVID-19 was sourced from the United States, Italy and Spain. T cells, B-cell-depleted T cells, or PBMCs supplied cDNA or gDNA.

Per the authors' pipeline: Quantification of nucleated cells was approximated via reference gene primer amplification. The assay was immunoSEQ multiplex PCR, and TCRdb's table has in-frame clones only and misses some. V and J calls and clone size follow that table, whereas D and trimming were derived from the DNA. The table has around 64,000 clones, approximately 90% seen once. The V call is TRBV28, the J call TRBJ1-1; D unresolved. This TCR was sampled from a man aged 45-65 years with active COVID-19. Sample: peripheral blood. CDR3 in amino acids: CASSPPGLGTEAFF. CDR3 sequence (DNA): TGTGCCAGCTCACCGCCCGGGTTGGGCACTGAAGCTTTCTTT.